These 25 T cell receptor beta chains were all obtained from the same sample, sequenced in a study of follicular helper T cells after annual influenza vaccination (dated by TCRdb to about 2017). Receptor libraries were prepared by the immunoSEQ multiplex PCR assay. TCRdb's version of the immuneACCESS table is confined to in-frame rearrangements and falls short of the full clone set. An unresolved V gene accounts for under half of the shortfall where checked; the remainder is of unknown origin. For this sample there are over 25,000 clones; around 80% appear just once. The ten largest clones represent approximately 1.1% of the sample. The sample's time point label, decoded: 2014-2015 season, pre-vaccination. The sequencing used CXCR5+ CD38- circulating T follicular helper cells from blood, collected on the day of influenza vaccination. The cell subset or site label, as the study defines it: circulating Tfh, non-naive CD4+CXCR5+PD-1+ (ICOS+CD38+ or ICOS-CD38-). The source is an adult who received the influenza vaccine.

The chain is built from TRBV6-5 and TRBJ2-2; D is perhaps TRBD2 (5 bases). CDR3 length equals 13 residues. The V gene lost 1 base and the J gene lost 7 bases, with 7 bases spanning the gap. Germline V gene data show CDR1 as MNHEY and CDR2 as SVGAGI. CDR3 sequence reads: CASSYFRGGELFF. In nucleotides, the CDR3 is TGTGCCAGCAGTTACTTTCGGGGCGGGGAGCTGTTTTTT.

This chain links TRBV5-4 with TRBJ2-2; TRBD1 agrees at 7 bases. Trimming cost V 2 bases and J 0 bases; bases outside gene matches: 7. CDR3 length: 17 amino acids. Per germline, CDR1 SGHNT and CDR2 YYREEE (reference sequence). CDR3 bases: TGTGCCAGCAGCTTAAGCTTGACAGGGACGAACACCGGGGAGCTGTTTTTT. Protein product: CASSLSLTGTNTGELFF.

This chain connects TRBV2 to TRBJ2-1, with TRBD2 matching 12 bases. There are 16 residues in the CDR3. Germline V gene sequence: CDR1 SNHLY, CDR2 FYNNEI. J gave up 10 bases and V 1 base, and 8 bases lay outside the gene matches. CDR3 region: CASSEVSSGGAREQFF. As DNA, the CDR3 is TGTGCCAGCAGTGAAGTCTCTAGCGGGGGGGCCAGGGAGCAGTTCTTC.

The chain carries TRBV6-1 and TRBJ2-5, with TRBD2 as a possible D gene (5 bases). CDR3 size: 15 residues. Germline CDR1 reads MNHNS; CDR2 reads SASEGT. Trimming shortened V by 2 bases and J by 4 bases, and 14 bases separated the two germline ends. The DNA for the CDR3 is TGTGCCAGCAGTGAAACAAGGGTCCGGGGAGAGACCCAGTACTTC. It is translated as CASSETRVRGETQYF.

This chain joins TRBV19 and TRBJ1-1; TRBD1 is a possible D gene (5 bases). This CDR3 is 15 amino acids long. Trimming removed 3 bases at V and 6 bases at J, with 17 bases between. Germline assignment: CDR1 LNHDA and CDR2 SQIVND (reference sequence). CDR3 region: CASSIGGTAPPEAFF. CDR3 sequence (DNA): TGTGCCAGTAGTATCGGGGGGACTGCACCGCCTGAAGCTTTCTTT. Full variable domain (rest looked up from reference TRBV19 and TRBJ1-1): DGGITQSPKYLFRKEGQNVTLSCEQNLNHDAMYWYRQDPGQGLRLIYYSQIVNDFQKGDIAEGYSVSREKKESFPLTVTSAQKNPTAFYLCASSIGGTAPPEAFFGQGTRLTVV.

This chain links TRBV11-2 with TRBJ2-5; D is ambiguous. This CDR3 has 13 amino acids. Trimming pared 3 bases from V and 2 bases from J, leaving 7 bases between. CDR1 is SGHAT, CDR2 FQNNGV, per germline. This chain's CDR3 is CASSFYSQETQYF. The CDR3 nucleotides read TGTGCCAGCAGCTTCTACAGTCAAGAGACCCAGTACTTC.

The rearrangement joins TRBV7-2 to TRBJ1-2; D ambiguous. Per the germline V gene, CDR1 is SGHTA and CDR2 is FQGNSA. V dropped 0 bases and J dropped 2 bases, with 7 bases sitting between them. This CDR3 has 14 amino acids. Here the CDR3 DNA reads TGTGCCAGCAGCTTAGCGGGCGGGAACTATGGCTACACCTTC. Translation gives CASSLAGGNYGYTF.

The chain employs TRBV5-4 and TRBJ2-5; D call uncertain. Per germline, CDR1 SGHNT and CDR2 YYREEE (reference sequence). The CDR3 has 14 residues. The ends were cut back, 4 bases at V and 3 bases at J, with 13 bases in the middle. The CDR3 region is CASSLGGSKETQYF. CDR3 DNA: TGTGCCAGCAGCCTGGGCGGCTCAAAAGAGACCCAGTACTTC.

Remarks on this clone: The sample contains more than one DNA sequence encoding this CDR3. This chain joins TRBV19 and TRBJ1-1, with a tentative D call TRBD1 (6 bases). The CDR3 extends over 15 amino acids. Germline V gives CDR1 LNHDA, CDR2 SQIVND (reference sequence). The V and J ends lost 6 bases and 3 bases respectively, with 17 bases between them. The CDR3 here is CASRGQGKMDTEAFF. In DNA form, the CDR3 reads TGTGCCAGTAGGGGGCAGGGGAAAATGGACACTGAAGCTTTCTTT.

This chain connects TRBV6-6 to TRBJ2-3; 8 nucleotides match TRBD2. The germline V gene has CDR1 MNHNY and CDR2 SVGAGI (reference sequence). The CDR3 consists of 14 residues. V shed 6 bases, J shed 3 bases, and the junction held 5 bases outside the gene matches. CDR3 sequence reads: CASRGGRMTDTQYF. CDR3 in DNA: TGTGCCAGCAGGGGCGGGAGGATGACAGATACGCAGTATTTT.

The chain joins TRBV7-2 to TRBJ2-7; TRBD1 agrees at 8 bases. With V trimmed by 5 bases and J by 0 bases, 6 bases remained unmatched. The CDR3 has 15 residues. CDR1 is SGHTA and CDR2 is FQGNSA in the germline V gene. CDR3 sequence reads: CASSRQGFNSYEQYF. The CDR3 coding sequence is TGTGCCAGCAGCCGACAGGGGTTTAACTCCTACGAGCAGTACTTC.

The DNA for the CDR3 is TGTGCCAGTAGTGTACAGGGTTTACCCCTCCACTTT. Translation gives CASSVQGLPLHF. The V call is TRBV19, the J call TRBJ1-6; maybe TRBD1 (6 bases). There are 12 residues in the CDR3. Germline CDR1 is LNHDA and CDR2 is SQIVND (reference sequence). Trimming took off 5 bases at V and 12 bases at J, with 11 bases between the two ends.

The V and J genes are TRBV5-1 and TRBJ1-5; D uncertain. The CDR3 has 14 amino acids. Germline V gives CDR1 SGHRS, CDR2 YFSETQ. The ends were cut back, 1 base at V and 5 bases at J, with 10 bases in the middle. CDR3 region: CASSLSGRDQPQHF. CDR3 bases: TGCGCCAGCAGCTTGTCAGGCAGAGATCAGCCCCAGCATTTT.

This chain connects TRBV5-4 to TRBJ2-1; TRBD2 aligns across 8 bases. The length of the CDR3 is 16 residues. Trimming at V came to 0 bases and at J to 2 bases, leaving 4 bases not matched to a gene. The germline CDR1 and CDR2 sequences are SGHNT and YYREEE (reference sequence). The CDR3 nucleotides are TGTGCCAGCAGCTTGGGGACTAGCCGTACCTACAATGAGCAGTTCTTC. Translated: CASSLGTSRTYNEQFF.

In its sample, this clone was seen once. The V gene is TRBV6-5, the J gene TRBJ1-2; 10 bases match TRBD1. This CDR3 spans 12 amino acids. Trimming cost V 9 bases and J 7 bases; bases outside gene matches: 5. From germline, CDR1 is MNHEY and CDR2 SVGAGI. CDR3 loop: CASKGQGPGYTF. The CDR3 DNA reads as TGTGCCAGTAAGGGACAGGGGCCTGGCTACACCTTC.

The J gene is TRBJ1-3, the V gene TRBV7-2; D call uncertain. The CDR3 has 16 amino acids. Germline values: CDR1 SGHTA, CDR2 FQGNSA. Trimming took off 2 bases at V and 0 bases at J, with 11 bases between the two ends. For the CDR3, the DNA is TGTGCCAGCAGCTTATGGGCCGGTCTCTCTGGAAACACCATATATTTT. It encodes CASSLWAGLSGNTIYF.

This clone was picked up a small number of times. The chain joins TRBV5-1 to TRBJ2-5; 7 nucleotides line up with TRBD2. The CDR3 sequence is 15 residues long. Germline trimming cut 2 bases from V and 1 base from J; bases unmatched to any gene: 5. Per germline, CDR1 SGHRS and CDR2 YFSETQ. CDR3 amino acids: CASSFSRGVQETQYF. For the CDR3, the DNA is TGCGCCAGCAGCTTTTCTCGGGGGGTCCAAGAGACCCAGTACTTC.

This clone was observed a handful of times. This chain joins TRBV6-1 and TRBJ2-7; a possible D gene is TRBD1 (6 bases). Germline V gene data show CDR1 as MNHNS and CDR2 as SASEGT. V was shortened by 6 bases and J by 4 bases, with 19 bases between the two germline ends. This CDR3 is built from 15 residues. CDR3 DNA: TGTGCCAGCAGGCCTCGGACAGAGATTTATTACGAGCAGTACTTC. Amino acids: CASRPRTEIYYEQYF.

As DNA, the CDR3 is TGTGCCAGCAGCACGAGGACAGGGGGCTACGAGCAGTACTTC. This translates into CASSTRTGGYEQYF. V and J are TRBV7-8 and TRBJ2-5; 10 nucleotides line up with TRBD1. The tail of the sequence fits TRBJ2-7 better, so the J call may be wrong. From germline, CDR1 is SGHVS and CDR2 FQNEAQ. The CDR3 spans 14 residues.

This chain uses TRBV7-2 with TRBJ2-3; no clear D. Germline V gives CDR1 SGHTA, CDR2 FQGNSA. The ends were cut back, 5 bases at V and 5 bases at J, with 14 bases in the middle. The length of the CDR3 is 14 residues. The CDR3 loop is CASSLESVGDTQYF. CDR3 DNA: TGTGCCAGCAGCCTAGAGTCGGTTGGAGATACGCAGTATTTT.

The chain links TRBV9 to TRBJ1-2; unclear D gene. V shed 0 bases and J shed 0 bases, with 9 bases lying between them. CDR1 is SGDLS and CDR2 is YYNGEE in the germline V gene. This CDR3 has 15 amino acids. The CDR3 nucleotides read TGTGCCAGCAGCGTAGACCCTACTTCTAACTATGGCTACACCTTC. It translates to CASSVDPTSNYGYTF.

The chain couples TRBV2 to TRBJ1-2; D gene uncertain. This CDR3 comprises 13 residues. Between the trimmed V and J ends, which lost 7 bases and 0 bases, there was a span of 9 bases. In germline, CDR1 is SNHLY, CDR2 FYNNEI. The DNA for the CDR3 is TGTGCCAGCAAGACGGAGACTAACTATGGCTACACCTTC. This sequence encodes CASKTETNYGYTF.

This chain connects TRBV6-1 to TRBJ2-7; possible D gene TRBD2, 5 bases. The CDR3 is 14 residues long. CDR1 is MNHNS and CDR2 is SASEGT in the germline V gene. Trimming left V 2 bases short and J 5 bases short, with 13 bases between. The CDR3 coding sequence is TGTGCCAGCAGTGAAACGGGAACATGGGACGAGCAGTACTTC. Translated: CASSETGTWDEQYF.

V usage is TRBV27 and J usage is TRBJ1-2, with D perhaps TRBD1 (6 bases). The CDR3 runs to 13 residues. Trimming cost V 6 bases and J 8 bases, with 16 bases left between them. The V gene's germline CDR1 is MNHEY and CDR2 SMNVEV (reference sequence). This CDR3 reads CASSPLGGGGYTF. CDR3 nucleotide sequence: TGTGCCAGCAGCCCCTTGGGGGGGGGCGGCTACACCTTC.

The V call is TRBV15, the J call TRBJ2-7; tentative D call: TRBD1 (6 bases). Germline V gives CDR1 LNHNV, CDR2 YYDKDF (reference sequence). Trimming took off 5 bases at V and 3 bases at J, with 14 bases between the two ends. The CDR3 length is 14 residues. CDR3 DNA sequence: TGTGCCACCAGCCCTCGACAGGATATCTACGAGCAGTACTTC. This translates into CATSPRQDIYEQYF.